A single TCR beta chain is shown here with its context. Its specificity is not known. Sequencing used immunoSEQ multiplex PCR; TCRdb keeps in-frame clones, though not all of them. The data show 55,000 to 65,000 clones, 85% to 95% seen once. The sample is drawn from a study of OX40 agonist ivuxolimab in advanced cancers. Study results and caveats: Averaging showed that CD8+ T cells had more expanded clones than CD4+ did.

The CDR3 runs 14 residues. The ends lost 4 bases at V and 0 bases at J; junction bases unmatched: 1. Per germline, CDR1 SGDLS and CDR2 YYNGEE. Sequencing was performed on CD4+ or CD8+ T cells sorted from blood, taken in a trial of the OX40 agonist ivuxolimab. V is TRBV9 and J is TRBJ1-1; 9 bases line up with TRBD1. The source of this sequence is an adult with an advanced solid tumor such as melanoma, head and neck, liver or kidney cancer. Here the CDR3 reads CASSRDRVNTEAFF. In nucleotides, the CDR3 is TGTGCCAGCAGCAGGGACAGGGTGAACACTGAAGCTTTCTTT.